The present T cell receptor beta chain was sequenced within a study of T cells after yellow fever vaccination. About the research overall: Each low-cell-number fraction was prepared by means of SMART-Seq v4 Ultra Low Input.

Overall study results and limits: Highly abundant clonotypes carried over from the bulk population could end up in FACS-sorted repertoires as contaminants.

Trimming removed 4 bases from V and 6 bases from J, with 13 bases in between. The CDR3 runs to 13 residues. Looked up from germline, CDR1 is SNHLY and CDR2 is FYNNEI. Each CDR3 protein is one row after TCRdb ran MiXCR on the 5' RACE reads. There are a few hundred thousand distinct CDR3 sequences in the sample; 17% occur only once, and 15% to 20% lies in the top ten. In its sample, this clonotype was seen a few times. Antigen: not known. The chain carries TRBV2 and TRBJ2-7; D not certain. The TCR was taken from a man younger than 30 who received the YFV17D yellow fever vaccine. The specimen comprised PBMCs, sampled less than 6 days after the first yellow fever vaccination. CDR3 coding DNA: TGTGCCAGCAGTGGAATTGGTCTGAGCGAGCAGTACGTC. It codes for CASSGIGLSEQYV.